These 23 T cell receptor beta chains were sequenced from one sample in a study of T cells after yellow fever vaccination (dated by TCRdb to the late 2010s). The sample's treatment or condition label, in plain terms: live attenuated yellow fever vaccine strain. Libraries were made using 5' RACE. The instrument given in TCRdb is Illumina HiSeq 2500. In-frame beta chains were kept once TCRdb had trimmed the public reads at Q25 with fastp and called clones with MiXCR. CDR3 protein sequences are deduplicated, and each keeps its most common genes and DNA. The sample yields 620,000 or so distinct CDR3 sequences; about a sixth were counted once. The leading ten clones occupy roughly 17% of the sample. This specimen was PBMCs, taken 5 to 6 days after the first yellow fever vaccination. The receptors here all came from a young man who received the YFV17D yellow fever vaccine.

The chain has TRBV7-2 and TRBJ2-3; the D gene could be TRBD1 or TRBD2 (6 bases each). CDR3 size: 15 residues. The ends were cut back, 7 bases at V and 0 bases at J, with 14 bases in the middle. Germline values: CDR1 SGHTA, CDR2 FQGNSA. The CDR3 spells CASTRGRVSTDTQYF. CDR3 sequence (DNA): TGTGCCAGCACCCGGGGGCGAGTCAGCACAGATACGCAGTATTTT.

This clonotype appeared many times. The V gene is TRBV7-9, the J gene TRBJ1-2, with D unclear. Germline CDR1 and CDR2: SEHNR and FQNEAQ (reference sequence). Deletions cut 0 bases from V and 0 bases from J, with 8 bases between. The length of the CDR3 is 15 residues. CDR3 coding DNA: TGTGCCAGCAGCTTAGCACCGACGGCTAACTATGGCTACACCTTC. Its translation is CASSLAPTANYGYTF. Full variable domain (rest looked up from reference TRBV7-9 and TRBJ1-2): DTGVSQNPRHKITKRGQNVTFRCDPISEHNRLYWYRQTLGQGPEFLTYFQNEAQLEKSRLLSDRFSAERPKGSFSTLEIQRTEQGDSAMYLCASSLAPTANYGYTFGSGTRLTVV.

In this sample, this clonotype turned up a few times. V usage is TRBV4-1 and J usage is TRBJ2-3, with unresolved D. Germline assignment: CDR1 MGHRA and CDR2 YSYEKL. This CDR3 is built from 13 residues. The V end was cut by 8 bases, the J end by 0 bases, with 9 bases between. Written as DNA, the CDR3 is TGCGCCAGCCAGGCAGCCAGCACAGATACGCAGTATTTT. Its protein product is CASQAASTDTQYF.

This clonotype has only a few counts. V gene TRBV5-1 combines with J gene TRBJ2-1; the match to TRBD2 covers 8 bases. The germline V gene has CDR1 SGHRS and CDR2 YFSETQ. The CDR3 is 15 residues long. The trim removed 3 bases at V and 3 bases at J, leaving 5 bases unmatched. The chain's CDR3 is CASSSGGGSYNEQFF. CDR3 bases: TGCGCCAGCAGCTCCGGGGGGGGGAGCTACAATGAGCAGTTCTTC.

This clonotype was detected a few times. The V and J genes are TRBV20-1 and TRBJ1-1; D not resolved. The ends were cut back, 2 bases at V and 2 bases at J, with 12 bases in the middle. This CDR3 contains 14 residues. Germline lookup yields CDR1 DFQATT and CDR2 SNEGSKA (reference sequence). CDR3 sequence (DNA): TGCAGTGCTAGAAACCCCTGGGGTAACACTGAAGCTTTCTTT. Translating gives CSARNPWGNTEAFF.

This clonotype came up a few times. This sequence joins TRBV27 and TRBJ1-2; perhaps TRBD1 as D (6 bases). V lost 5 bases to trimming and J lost 7 bases, with 23 bases between them. The germline V gene encodes CDR1 MNHEY and CDR2 SMNVEV (reference sequence). The length of the CDR3 is 16 residues. The CDR3 coding sequence is TGTGCCAGCAGTCCGGGCACCTGGGGGGCGTTCTCTGGCTACACCTTC. Translated, it gives CASSPGTWGAFSGYTF.

The chain couples TRBV20-1 to TRBJ2-7, with 9 bases fitting TRBD1. The V gene end was trimmed by 1 base and the J gene end by 7 bases; junction bases not matched to a gene: 8. Germline CDR1 and CDR2: DFQATT and SNEGSKA (reference sequence). This CDR3 spans 14 amino acids. CDR3 sequence reads: CSARVGTGTWEQYF. The CDR3 region has the DNA TGCAGTGCTAGAGTTGGGACAGGGACCTGGGAGCAGTACTTC.

This clonotype was observed a handful of times. The J gene is TRBJ2-5, the V gene TRBV7-2; a weak D match, TRBD2 (5 bases). Germline V gene sequence: CDR1 SGHTA, CDR2 FQGNSA. The CDR3 is made up of 14 amino acids. V was cut by 3 bases and J by 3 bases, with 11 bases left in between. The CDR3 sequence: CASSLFLGEETQYF. In nucleotides, the CDR3 is TGTGCCAGCAGCTTGTTTCTCGGGGAAGAGACCCAGTACTTC.

This clonotype showed up just a few times. This sequence joins TRBV7-6 and TRBJ2-7, with 10 bases lining up with TRBD1. The CDR3 loop spans 14 amino acids. The V and J ends lost 5 bases and 7 bases, in that order; junction bases with no gene match: 8. Germline-derived CDR1 and CDR2 are SGHVS and FNYEAQ. CDR3 residues: CASSPGTGVREQYF. CDR3 DNA: TGTGCCAGCAGCCCAGGGACAGGGGTGAGAGAGCAGTACTTC.

This rearrangement joins TRBV6-1 to TRBJ2-5, with 10 bases identical to TRBD1. The V segment lost 6 bases and the J segment 5 bases; nucleotides outside the gene matches: 6. CDR1 MNHNS and CDR2 SASEGT come from the germline V gene. The CDR3 is 14 amino acids. In nucleotides, the CDR3 is TGTGCCAGCAGACTAGGACAGGGGGTGGAGACCCAGTACTTC. The encoded protein is CASRLGQGVETQYF.

This clonotype was observed a few times. V usage is TRBV30 and J usage is TRBJ1-4; the D is unclear. Germline CDR1 reads GTSNPN; CDR2 reads SVGIG (reference sequence). The V and J ends lost 4 bases and 5 bases respectively, with 23 bases between them. The CDR3 consists of 17 residues. The CDR3 is CAWKDRPKYTKNEKLFF. In nucleotides, the CDR3 is TGTGCCTGGAAAGATCGGCCGAAATATACTAAAAATGAAAAACTGTTTTTT.

This clonotype was counted a few times. V and J are TRBV4-3 and TRBJ1-6; 10 bases fit TRBD1. Germline V gene sequence: CDR1 LGHNA, CDR2 YSLEER. Losses at the gene ends were 1 base for V and 10 bases for J; bases not matched to a gene: 7. The length of the CDR3 is 16 residues. The CDR3 nucleotides read TGCGCCAGCAGCCAAGTTCGCCGGGACAGGGGATCACCCCTCCACTTT. The encoded protein is CASSQVRRDRGSPLHF.

The V call is TRBV20-1, the J call TRBJ1-1; 7 positions agree with TRBD1. The germline V gene encodes CDR1 DFQATT and CDR2 SNEGSKA (reference sequence). This CDR3 is built from 14 residues. V shed 6 bases, J shed 1 base, and the junction held 8 bases outside the gene matches. DNA for the CDR3: TGCAGTGCCAGACGACAGGGTCCGAACACTGAAGCTTTCTTT. Amino acid sequence: CSARRQGPNTEAFF.

This chain links TRBV12-5 with TRBJ2-2; D is unclear. CDR1 LGHNT and CDR2 FRNRAP come from the germline V gene. CDR3 length: 15 amino acids. Trimming removed 0 bases at V and 0 bases at J, with 5 bases between. The DNA for the CDR3 is TGTGCTAGTGGTTTGGTTTCTGCGAACACCGGGGAGCTGTTTTTT. This codes for CASGLVSANTGELFF. Together with reference TRBV12-5 and TRBJ2-2, the CDR3 gives the full variable domain: DARVTQTPRHKVTEMGQEVTMRCQPILGHNTVFWYRQTMMQGLELLAYFRNRAPLDDSGMPKDRFSAEMPDATLATLKIQPSEPRDSAVYFCASGLVSANTGELFFGEGSRLTVL.

The genes are TRBV6-5 and TRBJ1-2; TRBD1 is a possible D gene (5 bases). Germline CDR1 and CDR2: MNHEY and SVGAGI. CDR3 length equals 16 residues. Trimming left V 0 bases short and J 4 bases short, with 15 bases between. The CDR3 spells CASSYSTSDSLYGYTF. The CDR3 coding sequence is TGTGCCAGCAGTTACTCAACTAGCGACAGTCTCTATGGCTACACCTTC.

As for this clonotype: Mismatch with germline at one junction end may stem from a read error. V and J are TRBV20-1 and TRBJ1-1; TRBD1 might be the D (5 bases). The length of the CDR3 is 16 residues. Germline CDR1 is DFQATT and CDR2 is SNEGSKA (reference sequence). The CDR3 DNA is TGCTGTGCTGGACACTCCTACATACTGGGAAGCACTGAAGCTTTCTTT. Protein product: CCAGHSYILGSTEAFF.

This clonotype has only a few counts. The chain recombines TRBV12-3 or TRBV12-4 with TRBJ2-7, with no clear D. The CDR3 has 14 residues. Trimming shortened V by 3 bases and J by 4 bases, and 13 bases separated the two germline ends. CDR3 nucleotides: TGTGCCAGCAGTTTTTCGCAGATACTATACGAGCAGTACTTC. Translation: CASSFSQILYEQYF.

The chain uses TRBV7-8 and TRBJ2-7; the D is unclear. The germline gives CDR1 SGHVS, CDR2 FQNEAQ. The CDR3 has 13 residues. V shed 1 base and J shed 6 bases, with 10 bases lying between them. In nucleotides, the CDR3 is TGTGCCAGCAGCTTAGATTGGGGTGGCGAGCAGTACTTC. It yields the protein CASSLDWGGEQYF.

The rearrangement joins TRBV9 to TRBJ2-3; D is unresolved. Germline V gene data show CDR1 as SGDLS and CDR2 as YYNGEE. This CDR3 comprises 14 residues. Trimming left V 0 bases short and J 3 bases short, with 8 bases between. CDR3 coding DNA: TGTGCCAGCAGCGTAGTTTCGACGACAGATACGCAGTATTTT. Translation gives CASSVVSTTDTQYF.

A few counts support this clonotype. This rearrangement joins TRBV4-3 to TRBJ1-5, with D possibly matching TRBD1 (5 bases). The CDR3 has 15 residues. CDR1 and CDR2 from the germline V gene are LGHNA and YSLEER. With 0 bases removed from V and 6 bases from J, the gap between germline ends came to 12 bases. The CDR3 DNA reads TGCGCCAGCAGCCAAGATTTGGTGGGGGGTCAGCCCCAGCATTTT. Protein product: CASSQDLVGGQPQHF.

This clonotype was seen a few times. The CDR3 loop reads CAISGQGRHTQYF. As DNA, the CDR3 is TGTGCCATCAGTGGACAGGGGCGGCATACGCAGTATTTT. The rearrangement joins TRBV10-3 to TRBJ2-3, with 8 bases fitting TRBD1. The germline gives CDR1 ENHRY, CDR2 SYGVKD. This CDR3 comprises 13 residues. V trimming: 4 bases; J trimming: 7 bases; junction bases outside the gene matches: 4.

This rearrangement joins TRBV18 to TRBJ2-3, with D maybe TRBD1 (7 bases). With 3 bases removed from V and 2 bases from J, the gap between germline ends came to 15 bases. CDR1 and CDR2 from the germline V gene are KGHSH and LQKENI. CDR3 length equals 16 residues. The CDR3 region is CASSPPRQGLTDTQYF. CDR3 bases: TGTGCCAGCTCACCTCCACGACAGGGACTCACAGATACGCAGTATTTT.

The J gene is TRBJ2-5, the V gene TRBV3-1; D might be TRBD1 (6 bases). Trimming removed 0 bases from V and 6 bases from J, with 17 bases in between. CDR1 and CDR2 (germline): LGHDT, YNNKEL (reference sequence). This CDR3 has 16 amino acids. CDR3 protein: CASSQDRQGSNKTQYF. The CDR3 coding sequence is TGTGCCAGCAGCCAAGATCGGCAGGGGAGTAATAAGACCCAGTACTTC.